This TCR beta chain was recovered during a study of T cell repertoires in cytomegalovirus infection (dated by TCRdb to about 2019). A note on the overall study: Because public TCR beta signatures pointed to carriage of CMV infection together with the matching HLA type, the HLA type of each donor mattered for the analysis. What the research found in general, with its limitations: In the ex vivo response, HLA-C-restricted CMV-specific TCR beta clonotypes were dominant, and in two of eight donors the single most frequent clonotype came from this HLA-C-restricted group. Cumulative frequency of public TCR beta family members discriminated carriers of CMV infection plus the relevant HLA type in this cohort and an independent roughly 340-donor cohort.

This clonotype was detected a few times. No cognate antigen has been identified for it. No qualities accompany the bases; no much larger clone lies one base away. V loses 2 bases of germline sequence and J loses 2 bases, and the interval between the two ends is 13 bases. The CDR3 goes from the cysteine to the phenylalanine over 17 residues. Only the CDR3 part of the read is kept: 51 bases, read in frame from the first base. The germline V gene supplies CDR1 SGHAT and CDR2 FQNNGV. TCRdb lists the instrument as Illumina HiSeq 1500. TCRdb cleaned the public reads at Q25 with fastp, built clones with MiXCR and kept in-frame beta chains. Rows with one shared CDR3 protein collapse into an entry with the most common genes and DNA. The sample table contains about 180,000 distinct CDR3 sequences; only one count was recorded for roughly 17% of them. The ten largest clones take up about 25% of the sample.

The TCR sequence derives from a human donor in good health (CMV status not recorded). Some clones in this sample may be carry-over from other donors' samples. The rearrangement joined TRBV11-2 to TRBJ1-6, with the D gene too uncertain to name. The specimen sequenced was CD8+ T cells from PBMCs. The CDR3 protein is CASSLSGRSTYNSPLHF. The sequenced DNA is TGTGCCAGCAGCTTATCCGGGCGTAGCACCTATAATTCACCCCTCCACTTT.